A single sample gave rise to the 28 T cell receptor beta chains below, sequenced in a study of response to subunit inactivated influenza vaccine (dated by TCRdb to 2017 to 2018). Library preparation employed RT-PCR. The listed sequencing device is Illumina HiSeq 2500. TCRdb ran its own pipeline on the public reads, namely fastp trimming at Q25 and MiXCR clone calling, and kept in-frame beta chains. A single entry per CDR3 protein holds the most common genes and DNA from its merged rows. Here the sample has about 570,000 distinct CDR3 sequences; about 10% occur a single time. 9.5% to 12% of the sample goes to the ten largest clones. These sequences were also reported in another study, on T cells expressing NK-cell markers. The second paper states: The TCR beta cDNA libraries were made using 5'RACE template switching, a step that added both a universal primer site and unique molecular identifiers.

The sequenced sample was PBMCs from blood, obtained on the day of vaccination. These TCRs come from a man aged 50-60 years who received an inactivated influenza vaccine. Donor details come from another sample of the same person, matched by shared clones.

The CDR3 DNA follows: TGTGCCAGCAGCCCATCAGGAACGATCAATCAGCCCCAGCATTTT. Translation gives CASSPSGTINQPQHF. The chain carries TRBV9 and TRBJ1-5, with unresolved D. Germline CDR1 and CDR2: SGDLS and YYNGEE. The CDR3 loop spans 15 amino acids. V lost 4 bases and J lost 3, with 14 bases in between.

The V and J genes are TRBV24-1 and TRBJ2-7; weak D call: TRBD2 (6 bases). V lost 9 bases and J lost 3, with 14 bases in between. There are 13 residues in the CDR3. Looked up from germline, CDR1 is KGHDR and CDR2 is SFDVKD. CDR3 bases: TGTGCCACCGGCGGGGAGGACAACTACGAGCAGTACTTC. Its translation is CATGGEDNYEQYF.

Ten or more counts support this clonotype. This rearrangement joins TRBV20-1 to TRBJ2-7, with D unclear. This CDR3 spans 12 amino acids. CDR1 and CDR2 (germline): DFQATT, SNEGSKA (reference sequence). Trimming removed 3 bases at V and 0 bases at J, with 6 bases between. Written as DNA, the CDR3 is TGCAGTGCTAGGGACCCCTCCTACGAGCAGTACTTC. Its protein is CSARDPSYEQYF.

The CDR3 region has the DNA TGCGCCAGCAGCGGGACAGGGGAGAAAGAGACCCAGTACTTC. Protein: CASSGTGEKETQYF. This rearrangement joins TRBV5-1 to TRBJ2-5; 10 bases are shared with TRBD1. V shed 4 bases and J 3 bases; nucleotides not matched to a gene: 3. Germline V CDR1 and CDR2: SGHRS, YFSETQ. CDR3 length equals 14 residues. Using reference TRBV5-1 and TRBJ2-5 for the parts outside the CDR3, the full variable domain is KAGVTQTPRYLIKTRGQQVTLSCSPISGHRSVSWYQQTPGQGLQFLFEYFSETQRNKGNFPGRFSGRQFSNSRSEMNVSTLELGDSALYLCASSGTGEKETQYFGPGTRLLVL.

The genes are TRBV15 and TRBJ2-2, with 7 bases identical to TRBD1. This CDR3 comprises 15 residues. Trimming removed 9 bases from V and 4 bases from J; junction bases left unmatched: 11. Per the germline V gene, CDR1 is LNHNV and CDR2 is YYDKDF (reference sequence). CDR3 sequence: CATSAGTAATGELFF. The CDR3 nucleotides are TGTGCCACTTCTGCCGGGACAGCGGCCACCGGGGAGCTGTTTTTT.

This clonotype has at least ten counts. This chain's CDR3 is CASSLRGQGTYEQYF. CDR3 bases: TGCGCCAGCAGCTTGCGGGGCCAGGGGACCTACGAGCAGTACTTC. This sequence joins TRBV5-1 and TRBJ2-7; perhaps TRBD1 as D (6 bases). Germline CDR1 and CDR2: SGHRS and YFSETQ. The CDR3 consists of 15 residues. Trimming pared 1 base from V and 2 bases from J, leaving 13 bases between.

The chain uses TRBV29-1 and TRBJ2-7; tentatively, D is TRBD1 (6 bases). The CDR3 runs to 14 residues. Between the trimmed V and J ends, which lost 6 bases and 1 base, there was a span of 16 bases. Germline lookup yields CDR1 SQVTM and CDR2 ANQGSEA. The CDR3 reads CSVTLRDNSYEQYF. Here the CDR3 DNA reads TGCAGCGTCACCCTTCGGGACAATTCCTACGAGCAGTACTTC.

The genes are TRBV7-9 and TRBJ2-1, with 10 nucleotides matching TRBD2. The CDR3 is made up of 16 amino acids. Losses at the gene ends were 5 bases for V and 12 bases for J; bases not matched to a gene: 16. Per germline, CDR1 SEHNR and CDR2 FQNEAQ (reference sequence). CDR3 in amino acids: CASSLLRLAGRVSQFF. The CDR3, as DNA: TGTGCCAGCAGCCTTTTAAGACTAGCGGGCCGGGTGTCGCAGTTCTTC.

This chain joins TRBV20-1 and TRBJ1-2; tentative D call: TRBD1 (5 bases). The V gene's germline CDR1 is DFQATT and CDR2 SNEGSKA (reference sequence). Trimming took 3 bases from V and 3 from J, leaving 17 bases between them. The CDR3 is 15 residues long. CDR3 amino acids: CSASLSRLTDYGYTF. The CDR3 bases are TGCAGTGCTAGTTTAAGCCGGCTGACAGACTATGGCTACACCTTC.

This clonotype was found a few times. The chain is built from TRBV10-3 and TRBJ2-3; the match to TRBD2 covers 7 bases. The germline CDR1 and CDR2 sequences are ENHRY and SYGVKD. V trimming: 6 bases; J trimming: 1 base; junction bases outside the gene matches: 4. This CDR3 is built from 14 residues. CDR3 region: CAIRDTSGTDTQYF. As DNA, the CDR3 is TGTGCCATCAGGGACACTAGCGGCACAGATACGCAGTATTTT.

The table lists this clonotype with a few counts. CDR3: CSAQTMPEQYF. CDR3 DNA sequence: TGCAGTGCTCAGACTATGCCCGAGCAGTACTTC. The V gene is TRBV20-1, the J gene TRBJ2-7, with a tentative D call TRBD2 (5 bases). V lost 5 bases and J lost 6, with 11 bases in between. Germline CDR1 DFQATT, CDR2 SNEGSKA (reference sequence). This CDR3 contains 11 residues.

In regard to this clonotype: Mismatch with germline at one junction end may stem from a read error. V usage is TRBV11-2 and J usage is TRBJ2-3, with D perhaps TRBD2 (6 bases). CDR3 length: 14 residues. Germline lookup yields CDR1 SGHAT and CDR2 FQNNGV. The CDR3 nucleotides read TGTGTCAGCAGCCATCTAGCGAGCACAGATACGCAGTATTTT. Amino acids: CVSSHLASTDTQYF.

This clonotype came up a few times. The rearrangement uses TRBV5-1 and TRBJ1-5, with D possibly matching TRBD1 (5 bases). This CDR3 region has 15 residues. Trimming removed 0 bases from V and 3 bases from J, with 10 bases in between. Germline lookup yields CDR1 SGHRS and CDR2 YFSETQ. CDR3 residues: CASSLGGAYNQPQHF. The CDR3 bases are TGCGCCAGCAGCTTGGGGGGCGCCTACAATCAGCCCCAGCATTTT.

A few counts support this clonotype. This rearrangement joins TRBV27 to TRBJ2-5; D is possibly TRBD2 (5 bases). Germline assignment: CDR1 MNHEY and CDR2 SMNVEV (reference sequence). Trimming removed 5 bases from V and 5 bases from J, with 18 bases in between. The CDR3 has 15 residues. CDR3 sequence reads: CASSPGIGLRETQYF. DNA of the CDR3: TGTGCCAGCAGTCCCGGGATTGGACTGAGGGAGACCCAGTACTTC.

This clonotype showed up just a few times. The rearrangement uses TRBV15 and TRBJ1-5; D not certain. The ends were cut back, 5 bases at V and 3 bases at J, with 11 bases in the middle. Per the germline V gene, CDR1 is LNHNV and CDR2 is YYDKDF (reference sequence). The CDR3 runs to 14 residues. The CDR3: CATSVDGPNQPQHF. For the CDR3, the DNA is TGTGCCACCAGCGTTGACGGACCCAATCAGCCCCAGCATTTT.

V is TRBV6-5 and J is TRBJ2-2; 8 bases match TRBD1. The germline V gene has CDR1 MNHEY and CDR2 SVGAGI. The CDR3 runs 17 residues. The V and J ends lost 0 bases and 5 bases, in that order; junction bases with no gene match: 8. The CDR3 region has the DNA TGTGCCAGCAGTTACTCGAGGGACAGGTTGTTTACCGGGGAGCTGTTTTTT. It codes for CASSYSRDRLFTGELFF.

This clonotype was seen more than once but under ten times. The chain carries TRBV6-1 and TRBJ2-1, with TRBD1 matching 8 bases. CDR1 and CDR2 (germline): MNHNS, SASEGT. The ends lost 6 bases at V and 3 bases at J; junction bases unmatched: 13. This CDR3 has 17 residues. This CDR3 is CASRPVWGGTGYNEQFF. In DNA, the CDR3 is TGTGCCAGCAGACCCGTTTGGGGTGGGACAGGCTACAATGAGCAGTTCTTC.

The chain couples TRBV3-1 to TRBJ1-1; tentative D call: TRBD1 (6 bases). Trimming took 4 bases from V and 6 from J, leaving 15 bases between them. The CDR3 length is 14 residues. Germline V gives CDR1 LGHDT, CDR2 YNNKEL (reference sequence). The CDR3 protein is CASSPGQTGAEAFF. CDR3 sequence (DNA): TGTGCCAGCAGCCCCGGACAGACTGGCGCTGAAGCTTTCTTT.

The sample holds a few counts of this clonotype. CDR3 DNA: TGTGCCAGCAGCTTTACCGATGAGAACACTGAAGCTTTCTTT. Amino acids: CASSFTDENTEAFF. The chain employs TRBV7-2 and TRBJ1-1, with unresolved D. Trimming took 3 bases from V and 1 from J, leaving 9 bases between them. The CDR3 totals 14 residues. The V gene's germline CDR1 is SGHTA and CDR2 FQGNSA.

This sequence joins TRBV4-3 and TRBJ2-7, with a tentative D call TRBD2 (5 bases). The ends were cut back, 0 bases at V and 5 bases at J, with 23 bases in the middle. The CDR3 extends over 18 amino acids. The germline V gene has CDR1 LGHNA and CDR2 YSLEER. CDR3 protein: CASSQDWPPLAQDHEQYF. In DNA, the CDR3 is TGCGCCAGCAGCCAAGATTGGCCCCCGCTAGCTCAAGACCACGAGCAGTACTTC.

The chain recombines TRBV29-1 with TRBJ2-1, with 9 bases fitting TRBD2. Germline CDR1 reads SQVTM; CDR2 reads ANQGSEA. CDR3 size: 15 residues. The V and J ends lost 6 bases and 3 bases, in that order; junction bases with no gene match: 9. The CDR3 sequence: CSVFSGRMIYNEQFF. DNA of the CDR3: TGCAGCGTATTTAGCGGGAGAATGATCTACAATGAGCAGTTCTTC.

This clonotype was detected a few times. The rearrangement joins TRBV20-1 to TRBJ1-6; D uncertain. Between the trimmed V and J ends, which lost 5 bases and 7 bases, there was a span of 12 bases. This CDR3 contains 13 residues. Germline V gene data show CDR1 as DFQATT and CDR2 as SNEGSKA (reference sequence). The CDR3 here is CSAPQEPNSPLHF. CDR3 nucleotide sequence: TGCAGTGCTCCTCAGGAGCCGAATTCACCCCTCCACTTT.

The rearrangement links TRBV2 to TRBJ2-7, with a tentative D call TRBD1 (6 bases). Trimming removed 5 bases at V and 0 bases at J, with 23 bases between. Looked up from germline, CDR1 is SNHLY and CDR2 is FYNNEI. The CDR3 consists of 18 residues. CDR3 residues: CASSTPMSTGLSSYEQYF. CDR3 coding DNA: TGTGCCAGCAGTACGCCCATGTCTACAGGGTTAAGCTCCTACGAGCAGTACTTC.

This sequence joins TRBV11-2 and TRBJ1-6; 10 bases agree with TRBD1. After removal of 1 base from V and 8 bases from J, the junction contained 2 bases not matched to a gene. The V gene's germline CDR1 is SGHAT and CDR2 FQNNGV. The CDR3 is made up of 15 amino acids. The CDR3 coding sequence is TGTGCCAGCAGCTTAGGACAGGGGGCTTATTCACCCCTCCACTTT. Protein: CASSLGQGAYSPLHF. The variable domain in full, completed from reference TRBV11-2 and TRBJ1-6, reads EAGVAQSPRYKIIEKRQSVAFWCNPISGHATLYWYQQILGQGPKLLIQFQNNGVVDDSQLPKDRFSAERLKGVDSTLKIQPAKLEDSAVYLCASSLGQGAYSPLHFGNGTRLTVT.

This clonotype came up many times. The chain joins TRBV2 to TRBJ1-1; the D gene is possibly TRBD1 (5 bases). CDR1 and CDR2 from the germline V gene are SNHLY and FYNNEI. There are 9 residues in the CDR3. CDR3: CATGAEAFF. CDR3 DNA sequence: TGTGCAACAGGCGCGGAAGCTTTCTTT.

Only a few counts were recorded for this clonotype. J is TRBJ2-1 and V is TRBV30; 10 bases align to TRBD2. This CDR3 has 16 amino acids. Germline V lookup: CDR1 GTSNPN, CDR2 SVGIG (reference sequence). V shed 2 bases and J 8 bases; nucleotides not matched to a gene: 12. The CDR3 sequence: CAWSRDRIAGGYEQFF. CDR3 sequence (DNA): TGTGCCTGGAGTCGTGACAGGATAGCGGGGGGATATGAGCAGTTCTTC.

CDR3 sequence: CASSRTTGYEQYF. CDR3 nucleotides: TGTGCCAGCAGCCGTACGACAGGGTACGAGCAGTACTTC. The rearrangement joins TRBV3-1 to TRBJ2-7; the match to TRBD1 covers 7 bases. CDR3 length equals 13 residues. Germline CDR1 reads LGHDT; CDR2 reads YNNKEL (reference sequence). Trimming at V came to 4 bases and at J to 4 bases, leaving 4 bases not matched to a gene.

This clonotype was seen a handful of times. The rearrangement uses TRBV2 and TRBJ2-5; 8 bases match TRBD1. This CDR3 spans 14 amino acids. J lost 5 bases, V lost 3 bases, and 5 bases had no gene match. Germline V gene sequence: CDR1 SNHLY, CDR2 FYNNEI. CDR3 sequence reads: CASSDPQGAETQYF. The CDR3 nucleotides read TGTGCCAGCAGTGACCCCCAGGGGGCTGAGACCCAGTACTTC.